These 3 T cell receptor beta chains originate from one sample sequenced in a study of cytomegalovirus exposure and HLA in healthy donors. It was with 60 Vbeta and 13 Jbeta primers that the PCR ran. Profiling relied on immunoSEQ multiplex PCR, and the TCRdb table lists in-frame clones only, not all of them. The sample has approximately 170,000 clones; 80% are singletons. Sequencing was carried out using PBMCs. These receptors originate from a man aged 18 to 35 in good health and CMV-seropositive.

The V call is TRBV30, the J call TRBJ2-2; 7 nucleotides line up with TRBD2. V shed 4 bases and J 6 bases; nucleotides not matched to a gene: 17. Germline CDR1 and CDR2: GTSNPN and SVGIG (reference sequence). The length of the CDR3 is 17 residues. CDR3 sequence reads: CAWTIGLVGLEAGELFF. The CDR3 DNA reads TGTGCCTGGACCATCGGACTAGTGGGGCTTGAGGCCGGGGAGCTGTTTTTT. Using reference TRBV30 and TRBJ2-2 for the parts outside the CDR3, the full variable domain is SQTIHQWPATLVQPVGSPLSLECTVEGTSNPNLYWYRQAAGRGLQLLFYSVGIGQISSEVPQNLSASRPQDRQFILSSKKLLLSDSGFYLCAWTIGLVGLEAGELFFGEGSRLTVL.

The rearrangement uses TRBV29-1 and TRBJ2-1; perhaps TRBD2 as D (6 bases). The CDR3 contains 13 residues. Trimming stripped 3 bases from V and 5 bases from J, with 11 bases between. Germline V lookup: CDR1 SQVTM, CDR2 ANQGSEA. CDR3 region: CSVELGGHNEQFF. For the CDR3, the DNA is TGCAGCGTTGAGCTCGGGGGACACAATGAGCAGTTCTTC.

CDR3 region: CASTPGGPYEQYF. The DNA for the CDR3 is TGCGCCAGCACGCCGGGGGGACCCTACGAGCAGTACTTC. V usage is TRBV10-2 and J usage is TRBJ2-7, with 7 nucleotides matching TRBD2. Trimming took 7 bases from V and 2 from J; bases not matched to a gene: 5. This CDR3 region has 13 residues. Looked up from germline, CDR1 is WSHSY and CDR2 is SAAADI.